The T cell receptor (beta chain) under discussion was sequenced for a study of blood T cells in healthy people across ages. Study findings and constraints: Older individuals had lower TCR beta diversity per million T cells (the decline was roughly linear). Strong correlation was found linking TCR beta diversity to naive T cell percentage.

At least 7 million PBMCs were isolated per sample. This CDR3 is built from 14 residues. Germline lookup yields CDR1 DFQATT and CDR2 SNEGSKA (reference sequence). Trimming pared 0 bases from V and 3 bases from J, leaving 11 bases between. About this clonotype itself: The antigen is unknown.

For the second PCR, which ran for about 7 to 11 cycles, a sample-barcoded 5' primer and a J-beta primer mix were used. TCRdb re-derived calls from the 5' RACE reads in MiXCR, one entry per CDR3 protein. This table holds 850,000 to 1,000,000 distinct CDR3 sequences, about 44% found once. Sequencing was performed on blood. J is TRBJ1-1 and V is TRBV20-1; no definite D call. This clonotype was sampled from a man aged 25-40 years in good health. CDR3 sequence reads: CSARDGGTDTEAFF. In nucleotides, the CDR3 is TGCAGTGCTAGAGATGGTGGCACCGACACTGAAGCTTTCTTT.